This T cell receptor beta chain was identified during a study of T-cell memory formation after mild COVID-19. The CDR3 covers 14 residues. Germline CDR1 SGHVS, CDR2 FQNEAQ. Trimming left V 2 bases short and J 2 bases short, with 10 bases between. 5'RACE with constant-segment primers built TCRalpha and TCRbeta cDNA libraries with UMIs. TCRdb processed the 5' RACE reads anew with MiXCR; each CDR3 protein has one entry. Among 250,000 or so distinct CDR3 sequences, roughly 18% were seen once, and the ten largest hold 23%. Comment on this clonotype: The target antigen is unknown.

Study-wide points: Memory cells collected pre-infection included some clones that later responded, suggesting cross-reactive memory joined. Clones contracting across day 15 to 85 had a balanced CD4/CD8 profile; later expanding clones leaned CD4+. Day 37-peaking second-wave clones had unconfirmed SARS-CoV-2 specificity.

This receptor was identified in a man aged 18 to 35 who had mild COVID-19 (a few samples of this study predate the infection). Cell type and time point are not known. Source material: PBMCs or a T cell subset sorted from them (not recorded which). The V call is TRBV7-8, the J call TRBJ2-7, with D tentatively TRBD2 (6 bases). CDR3 in amino acids: CASSLTGTPYEQYF. The CDR3 region has the DNA TGTGCCAGCAGCTTAACTGGGACTCCCTACGAGCAGTACTTC.